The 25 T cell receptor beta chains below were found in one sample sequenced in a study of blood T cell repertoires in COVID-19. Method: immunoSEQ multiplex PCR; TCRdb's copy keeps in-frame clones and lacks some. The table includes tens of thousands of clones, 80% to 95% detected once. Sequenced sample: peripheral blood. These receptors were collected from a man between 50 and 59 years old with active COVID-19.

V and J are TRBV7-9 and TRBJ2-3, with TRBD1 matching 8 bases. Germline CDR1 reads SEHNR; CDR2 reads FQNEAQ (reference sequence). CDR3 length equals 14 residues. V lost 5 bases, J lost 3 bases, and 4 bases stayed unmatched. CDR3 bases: TGTGCCAGCAGCCCCCGACAGGGGACAGATACGCAGTATTTT. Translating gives CASSPRQGTDTQYF.

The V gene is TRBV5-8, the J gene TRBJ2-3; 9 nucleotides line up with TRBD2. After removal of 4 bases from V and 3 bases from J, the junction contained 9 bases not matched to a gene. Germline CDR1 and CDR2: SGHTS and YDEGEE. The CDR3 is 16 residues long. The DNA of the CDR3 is TGTGCCAGCAGCCTTGGGACTAGCAGTAGGACAGATACGCAGTATTTT. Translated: CASSLGTSSRTDTQYF.

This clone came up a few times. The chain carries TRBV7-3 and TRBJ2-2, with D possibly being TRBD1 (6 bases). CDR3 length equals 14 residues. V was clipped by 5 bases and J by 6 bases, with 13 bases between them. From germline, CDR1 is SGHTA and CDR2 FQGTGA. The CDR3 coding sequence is TGTGCCAGCAGCACCCACAGGGATTCCGGGGAGCTGTTTTTT. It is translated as CASSTHRDSGELFF.

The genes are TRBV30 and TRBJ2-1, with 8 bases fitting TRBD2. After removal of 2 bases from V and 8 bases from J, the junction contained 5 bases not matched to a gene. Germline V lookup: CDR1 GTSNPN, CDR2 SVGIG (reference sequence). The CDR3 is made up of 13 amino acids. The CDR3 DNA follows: TGTGCCTGGAGTCTCCGGGGGGGGTATGAGCAGTTCTTC. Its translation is CAWSLRGGYEQFF.

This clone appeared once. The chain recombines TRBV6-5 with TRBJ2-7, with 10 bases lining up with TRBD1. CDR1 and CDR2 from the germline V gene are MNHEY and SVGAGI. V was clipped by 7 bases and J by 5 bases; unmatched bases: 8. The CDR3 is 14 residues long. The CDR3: CASNRDRGTDEQYF. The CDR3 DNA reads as TGTGCCAGCAACCGGGACAGGGGAACGGACGAGCAGTACTTC.

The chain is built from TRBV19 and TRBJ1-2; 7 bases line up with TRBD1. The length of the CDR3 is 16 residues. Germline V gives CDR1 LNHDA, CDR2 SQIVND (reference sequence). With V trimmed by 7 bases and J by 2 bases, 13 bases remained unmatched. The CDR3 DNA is TGTGCCAGTAACCCCGGGGGACAGACACTAAACTATGGCTACACCTTC. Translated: CASNPGGQTLNYGYTF.

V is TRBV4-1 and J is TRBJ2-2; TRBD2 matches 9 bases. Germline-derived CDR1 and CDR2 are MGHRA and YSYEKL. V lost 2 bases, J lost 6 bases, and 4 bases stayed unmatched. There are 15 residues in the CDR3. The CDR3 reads CASSQRGGGAGELFF. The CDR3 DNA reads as TGCGCCAGCAGCCAAAGGGGCGGGGGGGCCGGGGAGCTGTTTTTT.

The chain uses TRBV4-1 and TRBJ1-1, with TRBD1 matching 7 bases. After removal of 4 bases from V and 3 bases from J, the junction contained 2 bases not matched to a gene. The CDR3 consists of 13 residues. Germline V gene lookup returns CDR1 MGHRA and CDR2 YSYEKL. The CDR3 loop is CASSPGTDTEAFF. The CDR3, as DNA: TGCGCCAGCAGCCCCGGGACAGACACTGAAGCTTTCTTT.

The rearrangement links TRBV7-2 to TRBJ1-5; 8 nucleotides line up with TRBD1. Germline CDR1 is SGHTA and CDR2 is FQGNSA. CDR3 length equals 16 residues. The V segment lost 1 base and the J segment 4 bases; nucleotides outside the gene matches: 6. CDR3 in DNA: TGTGCCAGCAGCTTAGGTGTGGACAGGGCTAATCAGCCCCAGCATTTT. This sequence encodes CASSLGVDRANQPQHF.

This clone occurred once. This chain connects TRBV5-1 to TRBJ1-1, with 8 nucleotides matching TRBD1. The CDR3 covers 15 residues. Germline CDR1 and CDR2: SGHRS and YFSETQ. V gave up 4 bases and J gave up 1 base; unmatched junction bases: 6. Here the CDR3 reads CASSRGGQGNTEAFF. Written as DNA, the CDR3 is TGCGCCAGCAGCCGGGGCGGACAGGGGAACACTGAAGCTTTCTTT. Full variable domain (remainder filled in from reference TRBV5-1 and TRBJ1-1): KAGVTQTPRYLIKTRGQQVTLSCSPISGHRSVSWYQQTPGQGLQFLFEYFSETQRNKGNFPGRFSGRQFSNSRSEMNVSTLELGDSALYLCASSRGGQGNTEAFFGQGTRLTVV.

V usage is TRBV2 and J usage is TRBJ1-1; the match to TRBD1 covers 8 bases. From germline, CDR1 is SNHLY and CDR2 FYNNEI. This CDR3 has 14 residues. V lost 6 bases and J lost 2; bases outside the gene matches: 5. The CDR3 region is CASRVQGVNTEAFF. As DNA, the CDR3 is TGTGCCAGCAGAGTACAGGGGGTAAACACTGAAGCTTTCTTT.

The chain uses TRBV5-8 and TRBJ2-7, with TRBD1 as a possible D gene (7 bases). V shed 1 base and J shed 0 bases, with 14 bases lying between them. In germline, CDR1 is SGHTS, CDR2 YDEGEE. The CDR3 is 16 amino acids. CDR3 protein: CASSLLQGTPSYEQYF. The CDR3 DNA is TGTGCCAGCAGCTTGCTACAGGGGACTCCCTCCTACGAGCAGTACTTC.

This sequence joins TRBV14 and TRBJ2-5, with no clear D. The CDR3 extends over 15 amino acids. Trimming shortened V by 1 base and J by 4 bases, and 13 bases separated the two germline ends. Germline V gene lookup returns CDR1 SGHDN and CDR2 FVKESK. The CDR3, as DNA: TGTGCCAGCAGCCAAGGAGTGCTAGTGCCAGAGACCCAGTACTTC. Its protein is CASSQGVLVPETQYF. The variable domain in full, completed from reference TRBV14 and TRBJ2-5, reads EAGVTQFPSHSVIEKGQTVTLRCDPISGHDNLYWYRRVMGKEIKFLLHFVKESKQDESGMPNNRFLAERTGGTYSTLKVQPAELEDSGVYFCASSQGVLVPETQYFGPGTRLLVL.

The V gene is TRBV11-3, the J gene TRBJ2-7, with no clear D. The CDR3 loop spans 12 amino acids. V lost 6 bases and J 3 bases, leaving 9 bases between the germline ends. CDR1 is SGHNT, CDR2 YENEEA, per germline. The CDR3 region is CASSMLDYEQYF. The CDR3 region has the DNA TGTGCCAGCAGTATGTTAGACTACGAGCAGTACTTC.

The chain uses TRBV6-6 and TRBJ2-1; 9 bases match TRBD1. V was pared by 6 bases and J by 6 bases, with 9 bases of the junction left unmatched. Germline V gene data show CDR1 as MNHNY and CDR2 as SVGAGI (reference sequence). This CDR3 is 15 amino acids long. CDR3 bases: TGTGCCAGCAGCTATCAAACGACAGGGGGCAATGAGCAGTTCTTC. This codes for CASSYQTTGGNEQFF.

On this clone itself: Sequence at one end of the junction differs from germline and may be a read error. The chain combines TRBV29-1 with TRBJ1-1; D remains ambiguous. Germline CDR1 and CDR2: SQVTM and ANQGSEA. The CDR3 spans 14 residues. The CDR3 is CSVASGWANIEAFF. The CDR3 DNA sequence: TGCAGCGTTGCCTCGGGGTGGGCCAACATTGAAGCTTTCTTT.

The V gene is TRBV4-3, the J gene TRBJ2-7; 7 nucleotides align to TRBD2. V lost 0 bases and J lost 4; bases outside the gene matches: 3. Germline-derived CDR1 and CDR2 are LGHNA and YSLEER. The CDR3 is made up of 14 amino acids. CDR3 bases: TGCGCCAGCAGCCAAGATCGGGGGGAGTACGAGCAGTACTTC. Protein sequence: CASSQDRGEYEQYF.

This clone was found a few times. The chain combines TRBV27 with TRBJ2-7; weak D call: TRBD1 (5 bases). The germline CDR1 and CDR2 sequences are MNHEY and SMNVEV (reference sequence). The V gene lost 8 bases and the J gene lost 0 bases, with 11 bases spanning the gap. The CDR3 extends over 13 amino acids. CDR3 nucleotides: TGTGCCAGCCAGGGTTCCAACTCCTACGAGCAGTACTTC. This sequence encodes CASQGSNSYEQYF.

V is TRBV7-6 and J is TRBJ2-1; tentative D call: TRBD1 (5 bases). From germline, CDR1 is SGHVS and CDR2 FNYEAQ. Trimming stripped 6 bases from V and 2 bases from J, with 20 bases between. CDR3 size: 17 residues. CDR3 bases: TGTGCCAGCAGTGAGGATTCCGTGGGGCAGACCTACAATGAGCAGTTCTTC. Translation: CASSEDSVGQTYNEQFF.

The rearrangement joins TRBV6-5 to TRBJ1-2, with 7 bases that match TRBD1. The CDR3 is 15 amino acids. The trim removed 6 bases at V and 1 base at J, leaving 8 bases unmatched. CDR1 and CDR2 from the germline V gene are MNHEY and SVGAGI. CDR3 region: CASRTGTANNYGYTF. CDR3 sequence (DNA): TGTGCCAGCAGGACCGGGACAGCGAATAACTATGGCTACACCTTC.

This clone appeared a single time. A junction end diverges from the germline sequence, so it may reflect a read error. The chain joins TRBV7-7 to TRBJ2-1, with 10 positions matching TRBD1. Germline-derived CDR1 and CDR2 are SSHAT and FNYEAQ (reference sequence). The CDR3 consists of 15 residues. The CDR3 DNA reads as TGTGCTAGCAGCAGGGGACAGGGGACCTACAATGAGCAGTTCTTC. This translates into CASSRGQGTYNEQFF.

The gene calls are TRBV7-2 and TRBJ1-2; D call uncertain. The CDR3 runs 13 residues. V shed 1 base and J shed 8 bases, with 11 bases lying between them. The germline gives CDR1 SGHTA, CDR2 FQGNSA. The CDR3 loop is CASSLVVEVGYTF. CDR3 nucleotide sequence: TGTGCCAGCAGCTTAGTGGTGGAGGTGGGCTACACCTTC. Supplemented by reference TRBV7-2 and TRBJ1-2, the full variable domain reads GAGVSQSPSNKVTEKGKDVELRCDPISGHTALYWYRQSLGQGLEFLIYFQGNSAPDKSGLPSDRFSAERTGGSVSTLTIQRTQQEDSAVYLCASSLVVEVGYTFGSGTRLTVV.

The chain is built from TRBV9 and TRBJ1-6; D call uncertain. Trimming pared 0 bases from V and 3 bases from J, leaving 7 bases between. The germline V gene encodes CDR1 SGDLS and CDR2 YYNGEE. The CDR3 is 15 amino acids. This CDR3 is CASSVDSRYNSPLHF. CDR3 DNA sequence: TGTGCCAGCAGCGTAGACAGCCGCTATAATTCACCCCTCCACTTT.

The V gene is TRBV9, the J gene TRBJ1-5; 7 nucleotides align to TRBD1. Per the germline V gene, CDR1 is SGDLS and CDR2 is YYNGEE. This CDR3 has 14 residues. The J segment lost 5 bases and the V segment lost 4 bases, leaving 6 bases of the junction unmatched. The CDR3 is CASSPRDSYQPQHF. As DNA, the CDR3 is TGTGCCAGCAGCCCCCGGGACAGCTATCAGCCCCAGCATTTT.

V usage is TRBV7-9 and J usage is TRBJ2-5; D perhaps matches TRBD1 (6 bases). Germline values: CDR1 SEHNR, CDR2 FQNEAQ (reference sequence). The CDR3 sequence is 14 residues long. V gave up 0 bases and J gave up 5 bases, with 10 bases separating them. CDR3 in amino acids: CASSLAGAGETQYF. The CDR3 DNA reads TGTGCCAGCAGCTTAGCGGGGGCCGGGGAGACCCAGTACTTC.